This TCR beta chain was sequenced in a study of blood T cell repertoires in COVID-19. For the study at large: Sample material is recorded as cDNA or gDNA derived from T cells, B-cell-depleted T cells, or PBMCs.

From germline, CDR1 is LNHDA and CDR2 SQIVND (reference sequence). This CDR3 region has 16 residues. V gave up 3 bases and J gave up 2 bases; unmatched junction bases: 6. Measured with immunoSEQ multiplex PCR; TCRdb has only the in-frame clones, and not every one. Counted here are nearly 350,000 clones, over 70% occurring once; the ten biggest clones make up about 2.7%. This clone appeared a single time. The sequencing input was peripheral blood. The sequence derives from a man aged 25 to 40 with active or convalescent COVID-19. The gene calls are TRBV19 and TRBJ1-5; 8 bases fit TRBD1. The CDR3 reads CASSIKAGGGNQPQHF. The CDR3 coding sequence is TGTGCCAGTAGTATTAAGGCAGGGGGCGGCAATCAGCCCCAGCATTTT. Drawing the rest from reference TRBV19 and TRBJ1-5, the complete variable domain is DGGITQSPKYLFRKEGQNVTLSCEQNLNHDAMYWYRQDPGQGLRLIYYSQIVNDFQKGDIAEGYSVSREKKESFPLTVTSAQKNPTAFYLCASSIKAGGGNQPQHFGDGTRLSIL.